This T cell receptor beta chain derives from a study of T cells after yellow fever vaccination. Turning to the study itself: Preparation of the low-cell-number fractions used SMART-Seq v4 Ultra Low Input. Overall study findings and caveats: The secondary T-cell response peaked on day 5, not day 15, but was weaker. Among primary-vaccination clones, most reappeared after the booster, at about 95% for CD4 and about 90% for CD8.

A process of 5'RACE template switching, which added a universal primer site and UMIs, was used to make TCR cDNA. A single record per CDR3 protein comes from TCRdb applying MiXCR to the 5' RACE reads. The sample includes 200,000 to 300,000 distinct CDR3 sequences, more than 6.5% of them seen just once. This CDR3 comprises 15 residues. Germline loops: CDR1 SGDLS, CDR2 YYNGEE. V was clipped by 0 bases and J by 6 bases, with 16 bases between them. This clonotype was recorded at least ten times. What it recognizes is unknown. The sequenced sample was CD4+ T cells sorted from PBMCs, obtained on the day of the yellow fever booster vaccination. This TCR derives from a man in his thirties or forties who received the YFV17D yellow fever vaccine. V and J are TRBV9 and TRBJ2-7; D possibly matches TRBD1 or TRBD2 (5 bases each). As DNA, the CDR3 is TGTGCCAGCAGCGTAGGTGGGACCGTATCAACCGAGCAGTACTTC. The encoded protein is CASSVGGTVSTEQYF.